This T cell receptor (beta chain) was sequenced in a study of T cell repertoires in cytomegalovirus infection. Overall study context: It was recently identified HLA-C-restricted and well-studied HLA-B-restricted CMV epitopes that the study used. A matching HLA type, together with CMV infection, was signaled by public TCR beta signatures. General study findings and limits: Clonotypes of TCR beta that were HLA-C-restricted and CMV-specific dominated the ex vivo response.

MiXCR, applied by TCRdb to the reads, yields one record per CDR3 protein. The sample yields some 900,000 distinct CDR3 sequences, 30% to 35% seen once. The germline V gene has CDR1 SGHAT and CDR2 FQNNGV. The CDR3 is made up of 15 amino acids. Deletions cut 4 bases from V and 1 base from J, with 14 bases between. As for this clonotype: Its antigen is currently unknown.

The genes are TRBV11-2 and TRBJ2-7; the D gene is possibly TRBD1 (6 bases). This material consisted of cultured CD8+ T cells from PBMCs, taken from culture after CMV antigen stimulation. The clonotype comes from a human donor in good health (CMV status not recorded). Some clones in this sample may be carry-over from other donors' samples. CDR3 loop: CASSSPTTGSYEQYV. The CDR3 DNA reads as TGTGCCAGCAGCTCCCCAACCACAGGGTCCTACGAGCAGTACGTC.